This record concerns one TCR beta chain sequence. Germline V CDR1 and CDR2: KGHSH, LQKENI. The length of the CDR3 is 15 residues. V shed 4 bases and J 4 bases; nucleotides not matched to a gene: 6. Indicated time point: 2014-2015 season, pre-vaccination. Each time point used about 35 to 110 mL of blood. The method was immunoSEQ multiplex PCR; TCRdb's version includes in-frame clones alone and lacks a portion of them. Of about 11,000 clones listed, 70% to 85% are singletons. This sample was taken from a study of follicular helper T cells after annual influenza vaccination. Across the study: Sampling occurred days 0, 7 and 28 after each influenza vaccination. For some subjects, blood spans the 2013-2014, 2014-2015 and 2015-2016 annual vaccinations.

The chain recombines TRBV18 with TRBJ2-3; TRBD1 agrees at 9 bases. The clonotype was recovered from an adult who received the influenza vaccine. Sequencing used CXCR5- memory CD4+ T cells sorted from blood, obtained on the day of influenza vaccination. CDR3 sequence reads: CASSHGQGSPDTQYF. CDR3 coding DNA: TGTGCCAGCTCACACGGACAGGGGTCCCCAGATACGCAGTATTTT. Using reference TRBV18 and TRBJ2-3 for the parts outside the CDR3, the full variable domain is NAGVMQNPRHLVRRRGQEARLRCSPMKGHSHVYWYRQLPEEGLKFMVYLQKENIIDESGMPKERFSAEFPKEGPSILRIQQVVRGDSAAYFCASSHGQGSPDTQYFGPGTRLTVL.